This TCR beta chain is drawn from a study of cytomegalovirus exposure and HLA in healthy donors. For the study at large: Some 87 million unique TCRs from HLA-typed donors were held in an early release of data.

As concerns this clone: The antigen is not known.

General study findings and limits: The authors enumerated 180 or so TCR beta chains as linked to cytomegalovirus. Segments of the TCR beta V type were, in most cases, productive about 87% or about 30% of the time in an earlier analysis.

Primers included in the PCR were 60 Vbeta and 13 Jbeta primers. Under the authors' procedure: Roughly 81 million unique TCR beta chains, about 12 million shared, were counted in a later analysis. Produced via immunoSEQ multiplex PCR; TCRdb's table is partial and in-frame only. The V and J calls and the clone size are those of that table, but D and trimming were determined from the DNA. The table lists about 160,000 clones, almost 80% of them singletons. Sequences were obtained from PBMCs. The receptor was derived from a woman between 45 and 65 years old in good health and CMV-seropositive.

The CDR3 DNA is TGTGCCAGCAGGCCTCAGGGATTGAGTGAAAAACTGTTTTTT. The encoded protein is CASRPQGLSEKLFF. This chain connects TRBV6-5 to TRBJ1-4; tentatively, D is TRBD1 (5 bases). This CDR3 is built from 14 residues. CDR1 is MNHEY, CDR2 SVGAGI, per germline. V shed 6 bases and J shed 7 bases, with 15 bases lying between them.